These 31 T cell receptor beta chains were all obtained from the same sample, sequenced in a study of technical replicates of blood from several donors. The repertoire was sequenced with immunoSEQ multiplex PCR; TCRdb's copy has only in-frame clones and lacks some. The table records nearly 80,000 clones, nearly 95% of them present only once. The sample was T cells isolated from PBMCs. These receptor sequences come from a human donor in good health.

The J gene is TRBJ2-6, the V gene TRBV5-1; a weak D match, TRBD1 (5 bases). The CDR3 runs to 15 residues. The V end lost 5 bases, the J end lost 0 bases, and 9 bases lay between the germline ends. CDR1 SGHRS and CDR2 YFSETQ come from the germline V gene. CDR3 protein: CASSPDSSGANVLTF. The DNA for the CDR3 is TGCGCCAGCAGTCCCGACAGCTCTGGGGCCAACGTCCTGACTTTC.

V is TRBV10-1 and J is TRBJ2-3; 8 positions match TRBD2. CDR1 and CDR2 (germline): WNHNN, SYGVQD (reference sequence). V lost 0 bases, J lost 4 bases, and 0 bases stayed unmatched. The length of the CDR3 is 14 residues. CDR3 residues: CASSESAGADTQYF. The CDR3 DNA reads TGCGCCAGCAGTGAGTCAGCGGGAGCAGATACGCAGTATTTT.

In nucleotides, the CDR3 is TGCGCCAGCAGCCAATATTTAGGACAGGGGGTCTTAAATGAGCAGTTCTTC. It yields the protein CASSQYLGQGVLNEQFF. This sequence joins TRBV4-1 and TRBJ2-1, with 10 bases matching TRBD1. The CDR3 length is 17 residues. CDR1 is MGHRA, CDR2 YSYEKL, per germline. With 2 bases clipped from V and 7 bases from J, the junction kept 11 bases outside the gene matches.

This clone was detected a few times. This sequence joins TRBV7-6 and TRBJ2-3; D gene unclear. CDR1 is SGHVS, CDR2 FNYEAQ, per germline. Trimming shortened V by 4 bases and J by 2 bases, and 4 bases separated the two germline ends. The CDR3 runs to 12 residues. CDR3 amino acids: CASSSNTDTQYF. The CDR3 bases are TGTGCCAGCAGCTCTAACACAGATACGCAGTATTTT.

CDR3 loop: CASSPGQVDAYEQYF. As DNA, the CDR3 is TGTGCCAGCTCACCAGGACAGGTTGACGCCTACGAGCAGTACTTC. The chain links TRBV18 to TRBJ2-7; 7 bases fit TRBD1. The trim removed 2 bases at V and 2 bases at J, leaving 6 bases unmatched. This CDR3 is 15 amino acids long. Germline assignment: CDR1 KGHSH and CDR2 LQKENI.

This clone was seen a handful of times. The J gene is TRBJ2-3, the V gene TRBV28; possible D gene TRBD1, 6 bases. The CDR3 has 12 amino acids. CDR1 and CDR2 (germline): MDHEN, SYDVKM. The germline V and J ends were trimmed by 5 bases and 7 bases, with 10 bases remaining between them. The CDR3 nucleotides are TGTGCCAGCAGTCTACAGGGTAATACGCAGTATTTT. Protein product: CASSLQGNTQYF.

In its sample, this clone was seen once. V is TRBV5-6 and J is TRBJ2-7; 11 bases match TRBD2. CDR1 is SGHDT and CDR2 is YYEEEE in the germline V gene. Trimming removed 3 bases from V and 3 bases from J; junction bases left unmatched: 14. CDR3 length: 18 amino acids. CDR3 region: CASSSSNPLAGVVYEQYF. As DNA, the CDR3 is TGTGCCAGCAGCTCCTCCAATCCACTAGCGGGGGTCGTCTACGAGCAGTACTTC.

This sequence joins TRBV7-9 and TRBJ2-1; 15 bases line up with TRBD2. There are 19 residues in the CDR3. With V trimmed by 5 bases and J by 4 bases, 12 bases remained unmatched. Germline values: CDR1 SEHNR, CDR2 FQNEAQ (reference sequence). The CDR3 DNA is TGTGCCAGCAGCCCCGGACTAGCGGGAGGGATCCTCCAATACAATGAGCAGTTCTTC. Translated, it gives CASSPGLAGGILQYNEQFF.

The chain carries TRBV28 and TRBJ1-5; 10 positions agree with TRBD1. The length of the CDR3 is 15 residues. The J segment lost 6 bases and the V segment lost 6 bases, leaving 8 bases of the junction unmatched. CDR1 and CDR2 from the germline V gene are MDHEN and SYDVKM. The CDR3 sequence: CASRATGGASQPQHF. CDR3 nucleotide sequence: TGTGCCAGCAGGGCGACAGGGGGCGCGAGTCAGCCCCAGCATTTT.

The genes are TRBV5-4 and TRBJ2-7; D is perhaps TRBD1 (6 bases). This CDR3 spans 15 amino acids. The V end lost 1 base, the J end lost 3 bases, and 14 bases lay between the germline ends. Germline lookup yields CDR1 SGHNT and CDR2 YYREEE (reference sequence). The CDR3 DNA reads TGTGCCAGCAGCTTGTATGATACAGGGATCTACGAGCAGTACTTC. Its translation: CASSLYDTGIYEQYF.

A few counts support this clone. The chain employs TRBV9 and TRBJ1-1; 7 nucleotides match TRBD1. CDR3 length equals 13 residues. With 4 bases clipped from V and 3 bases from J, the junction kept 3 bases outside the gene matches. Germline CDR1 SGDLS, CDR2 YYNGEE. CDR3 sequence: CASSTGVYTEAFF. CDR3 nucleotide sequence: TGTGCCAGCAGCACAGGGGTTTACACTGAAGCTTTCTTT. Supplemented by reference TRBV9 and TRBJ1-1, the full variable domain reads DSGVTQTPKHLITATGQRVTLRCSPRSGDLSVYWYQQSLDQGLQFLIQYYNGEERAKGNILERFSAQQFPDLHSELNLSSLELGDSALYFCASSTGVYTEAFFGQGTRLTVV.

The chain employs TRBV6-6 and TRBJ2-2, with D unresolved. Germline V gene data show CDR1 as MNHNY and CDR2 as SVGAGI (reference sequence). This CDR3 spans 14 amino acids. Trimming left V 4 bases short and J 1 base short, with 7 bases between. CDR3 in DNA: TGTGCCAGCAGTTCCAGACTGAACACCGGGGAGCTGTTTTTT. Encoded protein: CASSSRLNTGELFF.

This clone was observed a few times. Germline is not matched at one junction end, which may reflect a read error. The J gene is TRBJ1-1, the V gene TRBV7-7, with TRBD1 matching 7 bases. This CDR3 has 13 amino acids. Germline V gene sequence: CDR1 SSHAT, CDR2 FNYEAQ (reference sequence). CDR3 region: CASSLATGTEAFF. In DNA, the CDR3 is TGTGCTAGCAGCTTAGCGACAGGGACTGAAGCTTTCTTT.

The J gene is TRBJ1-1, the V gene TRBV7-9, with 8 bases matching TRBD1. The CDR3 contains 17 residues. Germline V CDR1 and CDR2: SEHNR, FQNEAQ (reference sequence). V shed 5 bases, J shed 4 bases, and the junction held 15 bases outside the gene matches. Here the CDR3 reads CASSPPPTGGKGTEAFF. CDR3 sequence (DNA): TGTGCCAGCAGCCCACCGCCCACAGGGGGTAAAGGCACTGAAGCTTTCTTT. The full variable domain, its missing parts supplied by reference TRBV7-9 and TRBJ1-1, is DTGVSQNPRHKITKRGQNVTFRCDPISEHNRLYWYRQTLGQGPEFLTYFQNEAQLEKSRLLSDRFSAERPKGSFSTLEIQRTEQGDSAMYLCASSPPPTGGKGTEAFFGQGTRLTVV.

V is TRBV19 and J is TRBJ2-2, with a possible D match to TRBD1 (6 bases). This CDR3 contains 12 residues. Trimming took off 7 bases at V and 5 bases at J, with 8 bases between the two ends. Germline lookup yields CDR1 LNHDA and CDR2 SQIVND (reference sequence). The CDR3: CASTGETGELFF. The CDR3 DNA sequence: TGTGCCAGTACAGGGGAAACCGGGGAGCTGTTTTTT.

This sequence joins TRBV29-1 and TRBJ1-1, with 8 bases fitting TRBD1. Per germline, CDR1 SQVTM and CDR2 ANQGSEA. This CDR3 is 14 amino acids long. The junction had 9 bases not matched to a gene; V was cut back by 4 bases and J by 5 bases. The CDR3 DNA reads as TGCAGCGTTGCAAATGACAGGGGAGAAACTGAAGCTTTCTTT. Its protein product is CSVANDRGETEAFF.

V is TRBV5-1 and J is TRBJ2-3; tentative D call: TRBD2 (6 bases). Trimming removed 0 bases at V and 0 bases at J, with 14 bases between. CDR3 length: 17 residues. CDR1 is SGHRS and CDR2 is YFSETQ in the germline V gene. The CDR3 DNA is TGCGCCAGCAGCTTGGCGGGAGATGCTGGGAGCACAGATACGCAGTATTTT. Protein: CASSLAGDAGSTDTQYF.

This clone appeared a few times. The chain combines TRBV27 with TRBJ2-1; 9 bases map to TRBD2. The ends lost 5 bases at V and 10 bases at J; junction bases unmatched: 3. Germline V lookup: CDR1 MNHEY, CDR2 SMNVEV (reference sequence). This CDR3 is 12 amino acids long. CDR3 region: CASSPSGEEQFF. CDR3 DNA: TGTGCCAGCAGTCCTAGCGGGGAAGAGCAGTTCTTC.

The chain combines TRBV29-1 with TRBJ2-7; 10 bases line up with TRBD2. Germline assignment: CDR1 SQVTM and CDR2 ANQGSEA. The trim removed 4 bases at V and 2 bases at J, leaving 8 bases unmatched. The CDR3 runs to 15 residues. CDR3 DNA: TGCAGCGTTGTAGGACTAGCGGTTACCCCCTACGAGCAGTACTTC. Its translation is CSVVGLAVTPYEQYF.

The chain links TRBV11-2 to TRBJ1-5; no firm D call. The ends were cut back, 3 bases at V and 6 bases at J, with 6 bases in the middle. CDR3 length: 12 amino acids. Germline V gene data show CDR1 as SGHAT and CDR2 as FQNNGV. The CDR3 is CASSLSGQPQHF. CDR3 DNA: TGTGCCAGCAGCTTGAGTGGTCAGCCCCAGCATTTT.

The chain couples TRBV30 to TRBJ1-1, with D possibly being TRBD1 (5 bases). The CDR3 covers 11 residues. V dropped 5 bases and J dropped 3 bases, with 7 bases sitting between them. The germline CDR1 and CDR2 sequences are GTSNPN and SVGIG (reference sequence). DNA of the CDR3: TGTGCCTGGGGGGGGTACACTGAAGCTTTCTTT. This encodes CAWGGYTEAFF.

The chain joins TRBV7-8 to TRBJ1-5, with TRBD1 matching 9 bases. Germline values: CDR1 SGHVS, CDR2 FQNEAQ. This CDR3 has 16 amino acids. After removal of 4 bases from V and 7 bases from J, the junction contained 11 bases not matched to a gene. CDR3 region: CASSYETGGTFQPQHF. The CDR3 nucleotides read TGTGCCAGCAGCTACGAGACAGGGGGGACGTTCCAGCCCCAGCATTTT.

The DNA for the CDR3 is TGTGCCACCTCTGTACTGCAGGGAAGGGTGGACGAGCAGTACTTC. This translates into CATSVLQGRVDEQYF. This chain joins TRBV15 and TRBJ2-7; perhaps TRBD1 as D (5 bases). V was shortened by 8 bases and J by 5 bases, with 22 bases between the two germline ends. Germline V gene data show CDR1 as LNHNV and CDR2 as YYDKDF (reference sequence). The CDR3 sequence is 15 residues long.

The V gene is TRBV5-6, the J gene TRBJ2-5; D may be TRBD2 (7 bases). Germline-derived CDR1 and CDR2 are SGHDT and YYEEEE. This CDR3 region has 15 residues. V lost 4 bases, J lost 5 bases, and 18 bases lay in between. The CDR3 sequence: CASSAITRGGETQYF. In nucleotides, the CDR3 is TGTGCCAGCAGCGCAATTACGAGGGGGGGGGAGACCCAGTACTTC.

The gene calls are TRBV5-5 and TRBJ1-2, with 9 bases identical to TRBD1. In germline, CDR1 is SGHKS, CDR2 YYEKEE (reference sequence). V lost 5 bases and J lost 8; bases outside the gene matches: 7. This CDR3 is 13 amino acids long. The CDR3 loop is CASRFGTGLGYTF. Written as DNA, the CDR3 is TGTGCCAGCAGATTCGGGACAGGGCTCGGCTACACCTTC.

V usage is TRBV9 and J usage is TRBJ2-7; 12 positions match TRBD1. This CDR3 is 15 amino acids long. V lost 3 bases, J lost 3 bases, and 4 bases stayed unmatched. The germline V gene has CDR1 SGDLS and CDR2 YYNGEE. CDR3 protein: CASSGGTGGGYEQYF. CDR3 sequence (DNA): TGTGCCAGCAGCGGCGGGACAGGGGGCGGCTACGAGCAGTACTTC. The full variable domain, with the rest looked up from reference TRBV9 and TRBJ2-7, is DSGVTQTPKHLITATGQRVTLRCSPRSGDLSVYWYQQSLDQGLQFLIQYYNGEERAKGNILERFSAQQFPDLHSELNLSSLELGDSALYFCASSGGTGGGYEQYFGPGTRLTVT.

The J gene is TRBJ2-7, the V gene TRBV5-4; TRBD2 agrees at 10 bases. CDR3 size: 14 residues. From germline, CDR1 is SGHNT and CDR2 YYREEE (reference sequence). V trimming: 4 bases; J trimming: 2 bases; junction bases outside the gene matches: 3. CDR3 residues: CASSRGLAAYEQYF. In nucleotides, the CDR3 is TGTGCCAGCAGCAGAGGACTAGCGGCCTACGAGCAGTACTTC.

The chain couples TRBV29-1 to TRBJ1-2; 7 bases map to TRBD1. The V gene end was trimmed by 7 bases and the J gene end by 2 bases; junction bases not matched to a gene: 4. The CDR3 is 12 residues long. Germline V gene sequence: CDR1 SQVTM, CDR2 ANQGSEA. DNA of the CDR3: TGCAGCGAACGGGACAGCAACTATGGCTACACCTTC. This sequence encodes CSERDSNYGYTF.

J is TRBJ2-7 and V is TRBV5-4, with 15 bases matching TRBD2. Trimming took 2 bases from V and 13 from J; bases not matched to a gene: 4. Germline CDR1 reads SGHNT; CDR2 reads YYREEE (reference sequence). The CDR3 contains 13 residues. The CDR3 loop is CASSFGTSGRLYF. The CDR3 DNA is TGTGCCAGCAGCTTCGGGACTAGCGGGAGGTTATACTTC.

The V gene is TRBV12-2, the J gene TRBJ2-7; the table's D call, TRBD2, has no DNA check behind it. TRBV12-2 is labeled a pseudogene. The CDR3 sequence is 16 residues long. The CDR3 nucleotides read TGTGCAAGTCGCCTTACTAGGGGACTAGTTGGCTACGAGCAGTACTTC. Its translation: CASRLTRGLVGYEQYF.

V and J are TRBV5-1 and TRBJ1-2; D is ambiguous. CDR3 length: 15 amino acids. Germline CDR1 reads SGHRS; CDR2 reads YFSETQ. Trimming pared 0 bases from V and 0 bases from J, leaving 9 bases between. The DNA of the CDR3 is TGCGCCAGCAGCTTGGACGAGGGCCCTAACTATGGCTACACCTTC. This sequence encodes CASSLDEGPNYGYTF.